Given below is one T cell receptor (beta chain) in context. Data came from immunoSEQ multiplex PCR; TCRdb stores just in-frame clones and leaves some out. The sample lists about 2.3 million clones, 80% to 95% occurring once. This CDR3 is built from 14 residues. The germline CDR1 and CDR2 sequences are SGHKS and YYEKEE (reference sequence). The V and J ends lost 4 bases and 6 bases respectively, with 14 bases between them. The source of the sample is a study of shared clonotypes between healthy human individuals. Material: naive CD4+ T cells from PBMCs. Stated subset: CD45RA+ positively selected. The clonotype originates from a man between 18 and 35 years old in good health. Some clones in this sample may be carry-over from other donors' samples. V usage is TRBV5-5 and J usage is TRBJ2-1; tentatively, D is TRBD2 (6 bases). CDR3 loop: CASSRDFIRNEQFF. In DNA form, the CDR3 reads TGTGCCAGCAGCCGGGACTTTATACGCAATGAGCAGTTCTTC. Together with reference TRBV5-5 and TRBJ2-1, the CDR3 gives the full variable domain: DAGVTQSPTHLIKTRGQQVTLRCSPISGHKSVSWYQQVLGQGPQFIFQYYEKEERGRGNFPDRFSARQFPNYSSELNVNALLLGDSALYLCASSRDFIRNEQFFGPGTRLTVL.